The present TCR beta chain was sequenced within a study of shared clonotypes between healthy human individuals. Background on the study: Those who served as donors were a couple of women and three men between the ages of 18 and 49.

A remark on this clone: Its antigen is not known.

This CDR3 is 14 amino acids long. Germline V gene lookup returns CDR1 SQVTM and CDR2 ANQGSEA. Study-level results: Only a few donors were included, so the genetic and exposure-history diversity represented was limited.

Sequencing used immunoSEQ multiplex PCR; TCRdb keeps in-frame clones, though not all of them. The sample yields fewer than 600,000 clones, roughly three quarters seen once. The donor population consisted of healthy HIV-negative adults with no recent acute infections or vaccinations. Caucasian adults residing in Nashville, Tennessee made up all the donors. The TCR was taken from a woman between 35 and 50 years old in good health. Some clones in this sample may be carry-over from other donors' samples. The V call is TRBV29-1, the J call TRBJ2-5, with 7 positions matching TRBD1. The DNA end lines up better with TRBJ2-7; the J call may be wrong. Sequencing was performed on PBMCs. The chain's CDR3 is CSVGGDSSSYEQYF. CDR3 DNA sequence: TGCAGCGTTGGAGGGGACAGCAGCTCCTACGAGCAGTACTTC.